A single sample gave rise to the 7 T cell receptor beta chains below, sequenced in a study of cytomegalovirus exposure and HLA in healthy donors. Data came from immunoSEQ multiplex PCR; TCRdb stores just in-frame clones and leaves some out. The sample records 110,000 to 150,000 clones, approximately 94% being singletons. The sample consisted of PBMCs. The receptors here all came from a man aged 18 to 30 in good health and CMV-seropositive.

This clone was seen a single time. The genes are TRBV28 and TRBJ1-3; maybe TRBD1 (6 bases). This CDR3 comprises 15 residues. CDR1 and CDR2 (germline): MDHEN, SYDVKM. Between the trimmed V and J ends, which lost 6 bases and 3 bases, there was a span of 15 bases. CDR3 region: CASRPGQQGGNTIYF. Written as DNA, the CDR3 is TGTGCCAGCAGACCCGGACAGCAGGGTGGAAACACCATATATTTT.

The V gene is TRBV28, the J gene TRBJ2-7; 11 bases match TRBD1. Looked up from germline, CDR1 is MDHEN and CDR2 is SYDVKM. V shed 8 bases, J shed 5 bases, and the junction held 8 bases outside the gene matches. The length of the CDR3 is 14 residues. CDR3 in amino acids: CASLPGTGGDEQYF. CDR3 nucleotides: TGTGCCAGCCTACCCGGGACAGGGGGAGACGAGCAGTACTTC.

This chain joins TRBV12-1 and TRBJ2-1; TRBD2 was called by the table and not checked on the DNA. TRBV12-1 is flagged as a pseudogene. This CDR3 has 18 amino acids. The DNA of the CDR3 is TGTGCCAGCAGCTTTGTGGGAAGACGGACGGGGGGCTACAATGAGCAGTTCTTC. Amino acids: CASSFVGRRTGGYNEQFF.

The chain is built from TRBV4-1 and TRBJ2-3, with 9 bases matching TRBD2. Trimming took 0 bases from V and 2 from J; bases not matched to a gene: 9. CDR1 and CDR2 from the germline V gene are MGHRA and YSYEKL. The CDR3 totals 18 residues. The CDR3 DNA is TGCGCCAGCAGCCAAGACCCCCCCGCGGGAGGGATCACAGATACGCAGTATTTT. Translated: CASSQDPPAGGITDTQYF.

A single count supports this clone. The DNA of the CDR3 is TGTGCCAGCACTCCGGACAGGGTGGGTGGCTACACCTTC. Translated: CASTPDRVGGYTF. This rearrangement joins TRBV2 to TRBJ1-2, with 8 bases matching TRBD1. The CDR3 runs 13 residues. The J segment lost 7 bases and the V segment lost 7 bases, leaving 8 bases of the junction unmatched. Germline lookup yields CDR1 SNHLY and CDR2 FYNNEI.

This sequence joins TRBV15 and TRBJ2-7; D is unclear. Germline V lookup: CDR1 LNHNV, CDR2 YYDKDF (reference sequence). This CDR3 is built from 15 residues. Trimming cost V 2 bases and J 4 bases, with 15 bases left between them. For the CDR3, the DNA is TGTGCCACCAGCAGACTCCTCCGGGTAGATTACGAGCAGTACTTC. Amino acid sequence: CATSRLLRVDYEQYF.

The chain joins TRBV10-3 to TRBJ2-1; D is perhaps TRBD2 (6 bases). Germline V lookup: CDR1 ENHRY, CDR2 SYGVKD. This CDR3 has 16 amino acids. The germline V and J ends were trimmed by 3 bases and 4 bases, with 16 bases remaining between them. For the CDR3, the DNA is TGTGCCATCAGTGAACGGGGGTTAGTTGGGTACAATGAGCAGTTCTTC. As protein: CAISERGLVGYNEQFF.